The clone carrying this TCR beta chain was seen at least ten times. This entry belongs to a study of blood T cells in healthy people across ages. PCR was performed a second time for about 7 to 11 cycles using a sample-barcoded 5' primer and a J-beta primer mix. From the 5' RACE reads, TCRdb called clonotypes with MiXCR, one entry per CDR3 protein. This table holds about 700,000 distinct CDR3 sequences, about 32% found once. This CDR3 has 15 amino acids. J lost 3 bases, V lost 3 bases, and 11 bases had no gene match. Germline lookup yields CDR1 DFQATT and CDR2 SNEGSKA (reference sequence). The chain has TRBV20-1 and TRBJ2-7, with 7 bases that match TRBD2. Material for sequencing was blood. The TCR originated in an elderly woman in good health. As DNA, the CDR3 is TGCAGTGCTAGGGGGGATGGGGGGGTAGGCTACGAGCAGTACTTC. Its protein is CSARGDGGVGYEQYF.